This T cell receptor beta chain is drawn from a study of human T cells and chemical hapten exposure. Each cDNA molecule in the library carried unique molecular identifiers. Original handling: Sequenced samples showed a median of around 93,000 TCRs each, with counts running from around 25,000 to 690,000. In TCRdb, the RACE reads were re-called with MiXCR into one record per CDR3 protein. It is TCRdb's table, rather than the study itself, that gives the V and J calls and clone size. The repertoire includes about 92,000 distinct CDR3 sequences, roughly 10% of them detected once, and about 0.95% sits in the top ten. Comment on this clonotype: What it recognizes is unknown.

Germline V gene data show CDR1 as MNHEY and CDR2 as SVGEGT. The CDR3 loop spans 12 amino acids. Trimming cost V 0 bases and J 5 bases, with 4 bases left between them. Study-level findings and limits: Sensitization with DPC brought no change to TCRs above 1 in 1000 in frequency.

Time point given: patch test 3, about 24 weeks after DPC sensitization. The treatment: therapeutic diphenylcyclopropenone sensitization with weekly scalp DPC. Phlebotomy was performed prior to application of every patch test. V and J are TRBV6-2 or TRBV6-3 and TRBJ2-5; D remains unclear. Sequenced material: whole blood, taken in connection with sensitization to the hapten diphenylcyclopropenone (DPC). This sequence was found in a woman in her twenties or thirties with alopecia areata. Some clones in this sample may be carry-over from other donors' samples. The DNA for the CDR3 is TGTGCCAGCAGTTACTCCGAGGAGACCCAGTACTTC. This gives the protein CASSYSEETQYF.